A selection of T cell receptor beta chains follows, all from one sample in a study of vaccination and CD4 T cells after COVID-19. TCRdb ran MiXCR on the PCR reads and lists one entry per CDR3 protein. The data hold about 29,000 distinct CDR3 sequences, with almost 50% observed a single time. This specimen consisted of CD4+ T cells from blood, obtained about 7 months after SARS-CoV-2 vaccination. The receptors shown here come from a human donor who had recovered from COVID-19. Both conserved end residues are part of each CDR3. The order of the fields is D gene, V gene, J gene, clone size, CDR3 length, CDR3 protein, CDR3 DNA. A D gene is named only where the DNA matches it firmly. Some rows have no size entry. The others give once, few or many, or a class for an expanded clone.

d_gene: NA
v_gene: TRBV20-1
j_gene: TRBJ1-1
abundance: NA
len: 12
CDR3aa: CSAQGSSLEAFF
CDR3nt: TGCAGTGCCCAGGGTTCCTCCCTTGAAGCTTTCTTT

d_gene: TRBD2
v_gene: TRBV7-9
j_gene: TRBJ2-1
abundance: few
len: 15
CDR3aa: CASSDGTSDFYEQFF
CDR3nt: TGTGCCAGCAGCGACGGGACTAGTGACTTCTATGAGCAGTTCTTC

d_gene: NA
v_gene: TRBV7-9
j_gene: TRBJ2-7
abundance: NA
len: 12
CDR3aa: CASSGDAYEQYF
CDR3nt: TGTGCCAGCAGCGGGGATGCCTACGAGCAGTACTTC

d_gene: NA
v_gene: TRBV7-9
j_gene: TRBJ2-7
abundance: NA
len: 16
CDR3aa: CASSLPPTGSPYEQYF
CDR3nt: TGTGCCAGCAGCCTTCCCCCGACAGGATCTCCCTACGAGCAGTACTTC

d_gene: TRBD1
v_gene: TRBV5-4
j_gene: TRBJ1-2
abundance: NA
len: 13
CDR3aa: CASSFKGASGYTF
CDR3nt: TGTGCCAGCAGCTTCAAGGGGGCGAGCGGCTACACCTTC

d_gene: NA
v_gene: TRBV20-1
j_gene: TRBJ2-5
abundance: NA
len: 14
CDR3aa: CSAKWRGEVETQYF
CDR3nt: TGCAGTGCTAAATGGAGGGGAGAAGTGGAGACCCAGTACTTC

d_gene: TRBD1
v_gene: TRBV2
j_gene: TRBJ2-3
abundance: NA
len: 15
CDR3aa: CASSEQGQGADTQYF
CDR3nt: TGTGCCAGCAGTGAACAGGGACAGGGCGCAGATACGCAGTATTTT

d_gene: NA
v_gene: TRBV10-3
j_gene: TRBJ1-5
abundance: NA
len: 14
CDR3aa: CAISETVSNQPQHF
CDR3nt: TGTGCCATCAGTGAGACGGTTAGCAATCAGCCCCAGCATTTT

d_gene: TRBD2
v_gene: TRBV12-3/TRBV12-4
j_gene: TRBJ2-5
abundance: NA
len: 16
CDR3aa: CASSLEGTAGLKTQYF
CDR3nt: TGTGCCAGCAGTTTGGAGGGAACAGCGGGGCTGAAGACCCAGTACTTC

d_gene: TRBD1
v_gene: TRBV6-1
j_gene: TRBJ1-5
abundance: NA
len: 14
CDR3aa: CASRQGYSNQPQHF
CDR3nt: TGTGCCAGCAGACAGGGGTATAGCAATCAGCCCCAGCATTTT

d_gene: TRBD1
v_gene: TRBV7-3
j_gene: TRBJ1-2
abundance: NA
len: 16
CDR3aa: CASSSTGDRAGYGYTF
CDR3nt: TGTGCCAGCAGTTCAACGGGGGACAGGGCTGGTTATGGCTACACCTTC

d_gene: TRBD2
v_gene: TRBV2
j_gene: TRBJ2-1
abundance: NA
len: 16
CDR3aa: CASSDLGLAGDNEQFF
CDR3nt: TGTGCCAGCAGTGATTTGGGACTAGCGGGAGATAATGAGCAGTTCTTC

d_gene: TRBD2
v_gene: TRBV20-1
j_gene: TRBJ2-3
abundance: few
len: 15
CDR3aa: CSALRLAPSTDTQYF
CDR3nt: TGCAGTGCTCTCCGACTAGCCCCTAGCACAGATACGCAGTATTTT

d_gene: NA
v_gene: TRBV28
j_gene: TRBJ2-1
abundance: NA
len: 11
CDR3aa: CASSSYNEQFF
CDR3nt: TGTGCCAGCAGTTCTTACAATGAGCAGTTCTTC

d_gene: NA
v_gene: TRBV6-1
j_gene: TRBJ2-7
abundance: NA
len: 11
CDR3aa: CASSQALEQYF
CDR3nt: TGTGCCAGCAGCCAAGCCCTTGAGCAGTACTTC

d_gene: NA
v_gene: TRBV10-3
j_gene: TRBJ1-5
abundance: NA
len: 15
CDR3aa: CAISERAGLNQPQHF
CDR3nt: TGTGCCATCAGTGAGAGGGCAGGTCTCAATCAGCCCCAGCATTTT

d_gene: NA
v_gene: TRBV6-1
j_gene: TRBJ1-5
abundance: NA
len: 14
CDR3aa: CASSLFFRGQPQHF
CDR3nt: TGTGCCAGCAGCCTATTCTTCAGGGGACAGCCCCAGCATTTT

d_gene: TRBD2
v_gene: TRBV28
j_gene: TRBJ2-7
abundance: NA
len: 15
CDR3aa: CASSLLAGGLNEQYF
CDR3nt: TGTGCCAGCAGTCTGTTAGCGGGAGGTCTGAATGAGCAGTACTTC

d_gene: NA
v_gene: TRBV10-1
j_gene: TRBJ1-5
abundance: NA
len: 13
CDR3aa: CASSEWGDQPQHF
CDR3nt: TGCGCCAGCAGTGAGTGGGGGGATCAGCCCCAGCATTTT

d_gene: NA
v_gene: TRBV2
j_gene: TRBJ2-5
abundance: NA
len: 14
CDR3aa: CASTRGWEQETQYF
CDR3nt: TGTGCCAGCACCAGAGGATGGGAACAAGAGACCCAGTACTTC

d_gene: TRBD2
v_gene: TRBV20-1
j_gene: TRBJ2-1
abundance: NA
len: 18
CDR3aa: CSTPQASGSYYSYNEQFF
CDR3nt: TGCAGTACCCCCCAGGCTAGCGGGTCCTATTACTCCTACAATGAGCAGTTCTTC

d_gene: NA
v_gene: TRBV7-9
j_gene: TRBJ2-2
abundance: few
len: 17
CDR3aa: CASSSTSTGQNTGELFF
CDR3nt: TGTGCCAGCAGCTCGACCTCGACTGGACAGAACACCGGGGAGCTGTTTTTT

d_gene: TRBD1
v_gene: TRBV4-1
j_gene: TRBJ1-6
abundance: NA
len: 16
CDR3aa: CASSQFHRGSNSPLHF
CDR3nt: TGCGCCAGCAGCCAATTCCACAGGGGATCTAATTCACCCCTCCACTTT

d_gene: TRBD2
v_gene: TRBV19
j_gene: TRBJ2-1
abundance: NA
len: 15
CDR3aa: CASSMREGRGNEQFF
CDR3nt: TGTGCCAGTAGTATGCGGGAGGGTCGGGGGAATGAGCAGTTCTTC

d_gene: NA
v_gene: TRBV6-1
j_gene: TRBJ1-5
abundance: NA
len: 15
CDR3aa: CASSEALGGGQPQHF
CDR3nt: TGTGCCAGCAGTGAAGCGCTGGGAGGGGGTCAGCCCCAGCATTTT

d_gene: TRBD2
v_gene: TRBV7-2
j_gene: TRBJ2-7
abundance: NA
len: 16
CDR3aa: CASSPETGLALYEQYF
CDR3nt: TGTGCCAGCAGCCCAGAAACGGGACTAGCTCTTTACGAGCAGTACTTC

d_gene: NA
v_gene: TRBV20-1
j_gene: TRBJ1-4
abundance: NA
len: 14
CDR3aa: CSARDSQGSEKLFF
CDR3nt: TGCAGTGCTAGAGATTCTCAGGGTAGTGAAAAACTGTTTTTT

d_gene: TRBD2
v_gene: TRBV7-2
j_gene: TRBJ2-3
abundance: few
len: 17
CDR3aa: CASSQSNSGSNTDTQYF
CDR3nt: TGTGCCAGCAGCCAAAGCAATAGCGGGAGCAACACAGATACGCAGTATTTT

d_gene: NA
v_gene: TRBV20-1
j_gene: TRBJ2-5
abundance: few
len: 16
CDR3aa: CSARAGLSGLQETQYF
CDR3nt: TGCAGTGCTAGAGCGGGATTAAGCGGGCTCCAAGAGACCCAGTACTTC

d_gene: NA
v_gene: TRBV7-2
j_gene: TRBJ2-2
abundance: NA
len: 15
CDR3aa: CASSTGTANTGELFF
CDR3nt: TGTGCCAGCAGCACAGGGACGGCGAACACCGGGGAGCTGTTTTTT